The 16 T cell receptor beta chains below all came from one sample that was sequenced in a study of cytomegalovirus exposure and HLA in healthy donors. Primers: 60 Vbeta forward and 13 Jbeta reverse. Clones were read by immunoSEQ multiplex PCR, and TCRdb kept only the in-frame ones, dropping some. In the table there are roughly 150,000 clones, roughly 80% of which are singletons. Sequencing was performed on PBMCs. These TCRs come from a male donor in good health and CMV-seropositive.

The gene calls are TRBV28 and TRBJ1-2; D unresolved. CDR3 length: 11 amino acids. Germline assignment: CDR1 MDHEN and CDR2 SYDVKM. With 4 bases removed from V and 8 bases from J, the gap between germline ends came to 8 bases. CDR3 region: CASSSTRGYTF. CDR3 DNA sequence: TGTGCCAGCAGTTCCACTAGAGGCTACACCTTC.

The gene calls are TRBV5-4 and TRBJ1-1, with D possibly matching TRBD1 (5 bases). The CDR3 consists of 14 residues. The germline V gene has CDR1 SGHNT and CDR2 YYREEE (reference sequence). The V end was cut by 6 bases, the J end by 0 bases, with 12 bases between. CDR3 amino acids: CASTSGGMNTEAFF. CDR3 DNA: TGTGCCAGCACTTCGGGGGGGATGAACACTGAAGCTTTCTTT.

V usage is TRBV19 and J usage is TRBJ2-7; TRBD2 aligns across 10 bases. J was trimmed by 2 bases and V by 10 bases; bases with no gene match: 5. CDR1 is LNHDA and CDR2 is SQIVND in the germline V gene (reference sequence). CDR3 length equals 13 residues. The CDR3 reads CATRTSGTYEQYF. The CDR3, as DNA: TGTGCCACTCGGACTAGCGGAACCTACGAGCAGTACTTC.

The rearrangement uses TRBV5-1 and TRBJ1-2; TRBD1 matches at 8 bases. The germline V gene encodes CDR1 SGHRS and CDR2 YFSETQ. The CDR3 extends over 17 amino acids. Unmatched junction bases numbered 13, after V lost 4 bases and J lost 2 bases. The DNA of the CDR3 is TGCGCCAGCAGCGGGGACCCAGGGGGCGATTGGAACTATGGCTACACCTTC. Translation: CASSGDPGGDWNYGYTF.

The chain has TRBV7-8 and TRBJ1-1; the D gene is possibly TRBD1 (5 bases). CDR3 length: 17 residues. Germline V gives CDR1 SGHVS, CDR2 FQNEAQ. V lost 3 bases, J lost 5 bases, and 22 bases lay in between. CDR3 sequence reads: CASSFLDKTFMTTEAFF. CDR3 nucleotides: TGTGCCAGCAGCTTTTTGGACAAGACTTTCATGACTACTGAAGCTTTCTTT.

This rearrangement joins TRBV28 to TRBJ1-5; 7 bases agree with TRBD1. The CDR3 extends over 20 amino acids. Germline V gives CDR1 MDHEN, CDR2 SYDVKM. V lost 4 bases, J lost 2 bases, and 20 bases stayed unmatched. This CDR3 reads CASSSLPPGTVFGGNQPQHF. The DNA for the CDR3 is TGTGCCAGCAGTTCCTTACCTCCCGGGACAGTTTTTGGTGGCAATCAGCCCCAGCATTTT.

CDR3 bases: TGCGCCAGCAGCCAGGGAACAGGGGGACTGAGTGAGCAGTTCTTC. This gives the protein CASSQGTGGLSEQFF. The chain recombines TRBV4-3 with TRBJ2-1, with 8 bases that match TRBD1. The CDR3 consists of 15 residues. With 3 bases clipped from V and 9 bases from J, the junction kept 10 bases outside the gene matches. CDR1 and CDR2 (germline): LGHNA, YSLEER.

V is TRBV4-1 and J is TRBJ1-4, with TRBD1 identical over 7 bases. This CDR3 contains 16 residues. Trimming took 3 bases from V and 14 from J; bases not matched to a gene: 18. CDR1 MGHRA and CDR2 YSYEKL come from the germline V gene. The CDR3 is CASSQENRGRFSRLFF. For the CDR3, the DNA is TGCGCCAGCAGCCAGGAGAACAGGGGCCGATTCTCCCGGCTGTTTTTT.

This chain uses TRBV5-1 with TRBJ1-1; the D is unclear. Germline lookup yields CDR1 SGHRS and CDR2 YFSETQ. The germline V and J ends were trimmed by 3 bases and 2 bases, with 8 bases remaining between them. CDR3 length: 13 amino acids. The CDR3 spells CASSSTTNTEAFF. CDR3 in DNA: TGCGCCAGCAGCTCCACCACTAACACTGAAGCTTTCTTT.

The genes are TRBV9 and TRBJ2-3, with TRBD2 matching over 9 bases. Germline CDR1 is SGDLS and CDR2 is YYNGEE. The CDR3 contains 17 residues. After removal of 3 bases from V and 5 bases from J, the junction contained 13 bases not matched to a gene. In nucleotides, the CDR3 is TGTGCCAGCAGCGCGGGTATTAGCGGGGGCCCCGAAGATACGCAGTATTTT. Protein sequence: CASSAGISGGPEDTQYF.

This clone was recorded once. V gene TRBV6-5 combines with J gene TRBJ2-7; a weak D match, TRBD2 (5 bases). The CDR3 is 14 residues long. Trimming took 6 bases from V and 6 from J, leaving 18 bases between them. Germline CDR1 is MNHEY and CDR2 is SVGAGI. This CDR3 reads CASRLTHLAIEQYF. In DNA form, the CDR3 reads TGTGCCAGCAGACTAACGCACCTAGCTATCGAGCAGTACTTC.

In DNA, the CDR3 is TGCGCCAGCAGCCAAGGGTGGACAGGGGGTTACGAGCAGTACTTC. Protein: CASSQGWTGGYEQYF. The chain links TRBV4-3 to TRBJ2-7; 10 nucleotides line up with TRBD1. Looked up from germline, CDR1 is LGHNA and CDR2 is YSLEER. The CDR3 has 15 amino acids. The J segment lost 4 bases and the V segment lost 1 base, leaving 4 bases of the junction unmatched.

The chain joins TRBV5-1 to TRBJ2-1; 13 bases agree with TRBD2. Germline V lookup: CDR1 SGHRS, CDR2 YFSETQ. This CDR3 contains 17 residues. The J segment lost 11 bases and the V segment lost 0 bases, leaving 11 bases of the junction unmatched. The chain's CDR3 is CASSLGGTSGEFLKQFF. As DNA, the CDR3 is TGCGCCAGCAGCTTGGGGGGGACTAGCGGGGAATTCCTAAAGCAGTTCTTC.

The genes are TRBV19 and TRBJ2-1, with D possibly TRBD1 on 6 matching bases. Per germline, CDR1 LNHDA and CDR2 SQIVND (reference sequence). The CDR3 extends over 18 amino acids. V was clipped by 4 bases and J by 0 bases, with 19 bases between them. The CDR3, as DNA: TGTGCCAGTAGTACATCTATCGGACAGAAAAGCTCCTACAATGAGCAGTTCTTC. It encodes CASSTSIGQKSSYNEQFF. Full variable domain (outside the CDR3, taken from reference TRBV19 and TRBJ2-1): DGGITQSPKYLFRKEGQNVTLSCEQNLNHDAMYWYRQDPGQGLRLIYYSQIVNDFQKGDIAEGYSVSREKKESFPLTVTSAQKNPTAFYLCASSTSIGQKSSYNEQFFGPGTRLTVL.

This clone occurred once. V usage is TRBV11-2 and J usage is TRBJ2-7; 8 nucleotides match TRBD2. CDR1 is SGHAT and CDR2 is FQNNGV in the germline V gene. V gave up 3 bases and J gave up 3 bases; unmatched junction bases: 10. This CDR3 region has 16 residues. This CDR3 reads CASSFPIAGPLYEQYF. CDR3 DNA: TGTGCCAGCAGCTTTCCTATAGCGGGACCCCTCTACGAGCAGTACTTC.

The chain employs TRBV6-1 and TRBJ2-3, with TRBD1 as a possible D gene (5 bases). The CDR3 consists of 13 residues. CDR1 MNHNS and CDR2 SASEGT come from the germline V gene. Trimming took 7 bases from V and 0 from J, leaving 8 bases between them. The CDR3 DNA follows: TGTGCCAGCAAGGGGTCTAGCACAGATACGCAGTATTTT. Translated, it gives CASKGSSTDTQYF.